This TCR beta chain was profiled in a study of blood T cell repertoires in COVID-19. Study summary: Sites in the United States, Italy and Spain provided acute and convalescent COVID-19 samples.

The CDR3 is made up of 15 amino acids. Germline V gene data show CDR1 as MNHEY and CDR2 as SVGAGI. V was clipped by 5 bases and J by 8 bases; unmatched bases: 6. This clone was counted a few times. Only in-frame clones appear in the TCRdb table, and some are missing; sequencing was by immunoSEQ multiplex PCR. Of under 350,000 clones in the sample, roughly 80% were seen once. The specimen sequenced was peripheral blood. The sequence was collected from a man aged 55-75 years who had recovered from COVID-19. The chain has TRBV6-5 and TRBJ2-1; 13 bases match TRBD2. The CDR3 coding sequence is TGTGCCAGCAGTCAACTAGCGGGGGGGCCCTATGAGCAGTTCTTC. As protein: CASSQLAGGPYEQFF.